This entry features one TCR beta chain sequence. This CDR3 region has 15 residues. The V and J ends lost 3 bases and 7 bases, in that order; junction bases with no gene match: 7. The germline V gene has CDR1 MGHRA and CDR2 YSYEKL. The record originates from a study of PD-1 blockade in classical Hodgkin lymphoma. TCRdb keeps only in-frame clones here, not all; method: immunoSEQ multiplex PCR. The sample lists about 19,000 clones, roughly 77% occurring once. Relapse was seen in all patients after autologous stem cell transplantation, and brentuximab vedotin exposure was variable. The J gene is TRBJ1-2, the V gene TRBV4-1, with 11 bases aligning to TRBD1. The sequence was collected from a human donor with classical Hodgkin lymphoma. This specimen was peripheral blood mononuclear cells (PBMCs), taken before the second cycle of nivolumab. CDR3 protein: CASSQGTGGYGGYTF. Here the CDR3 DNA reads TGCGCCAGCAGCCAGGGGACAGGGGGTTATGGTGGCTACACCTTC.